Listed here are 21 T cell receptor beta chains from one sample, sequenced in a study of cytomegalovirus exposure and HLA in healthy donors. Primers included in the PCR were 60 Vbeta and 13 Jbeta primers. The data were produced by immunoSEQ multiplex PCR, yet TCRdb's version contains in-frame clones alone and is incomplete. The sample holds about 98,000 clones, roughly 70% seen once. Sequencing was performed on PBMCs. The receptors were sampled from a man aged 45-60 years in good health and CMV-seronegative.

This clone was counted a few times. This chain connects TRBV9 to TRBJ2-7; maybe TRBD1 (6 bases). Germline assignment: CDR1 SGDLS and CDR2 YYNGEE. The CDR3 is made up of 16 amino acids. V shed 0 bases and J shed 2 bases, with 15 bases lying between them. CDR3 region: CASSVGQGTRTYEQYF. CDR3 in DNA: TGTGCCAGCAGCGTAGGTCAGGGGACAAGAACCTACGAGCAGTACTTC. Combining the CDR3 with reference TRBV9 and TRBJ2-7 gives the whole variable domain DSGVTQTPKHLITATGQRVTLRCSPRSGDLSVYWYQQSLDQGLQFLIQYYNGEERAKGNILERFSAQQFPDLHSELNLSSLELGDSALYFCASSVGQGTRTYEQYFGPGTRLTVT.

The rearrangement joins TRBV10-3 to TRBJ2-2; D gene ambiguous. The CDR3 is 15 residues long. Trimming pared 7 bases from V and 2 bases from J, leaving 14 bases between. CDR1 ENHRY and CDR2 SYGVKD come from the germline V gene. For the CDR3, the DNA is TGTGCCATCATTAACGGTAGCCTAAACACCGGGGAGCTGTTTTTT. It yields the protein CAIINGSLNTGELFF.

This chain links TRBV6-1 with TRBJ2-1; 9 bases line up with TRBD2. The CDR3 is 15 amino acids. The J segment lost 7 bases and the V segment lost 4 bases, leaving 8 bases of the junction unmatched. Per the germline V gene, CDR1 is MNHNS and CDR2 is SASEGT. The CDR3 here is CASSGSGSRWNEQFF. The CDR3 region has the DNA TGTGCCAGCAGTGGTAGCGGGAGTAGGTGGAATGAGCAGTTCTTC.

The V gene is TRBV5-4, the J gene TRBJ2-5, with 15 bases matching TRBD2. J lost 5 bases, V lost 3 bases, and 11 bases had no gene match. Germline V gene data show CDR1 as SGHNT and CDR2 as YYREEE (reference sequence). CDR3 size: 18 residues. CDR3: CASSSPGLAGGLAETQYF. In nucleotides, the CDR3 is TGTGCCAGCAGCTCGCCGGGACTAGCGGGGGGTCTGGCTGAGACCCAGTACTTC.

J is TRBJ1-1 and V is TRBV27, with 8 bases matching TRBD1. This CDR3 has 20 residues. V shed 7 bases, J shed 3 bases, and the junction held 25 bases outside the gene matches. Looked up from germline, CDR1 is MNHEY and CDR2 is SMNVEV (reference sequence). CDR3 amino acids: CASTPFVPGTGVESYTEAFF. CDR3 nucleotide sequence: TGTGCCAGCACCCCATTCGTCCCCGGGACAGGCGTAGAGTCGTACACTGAAGCTTTCTTT.

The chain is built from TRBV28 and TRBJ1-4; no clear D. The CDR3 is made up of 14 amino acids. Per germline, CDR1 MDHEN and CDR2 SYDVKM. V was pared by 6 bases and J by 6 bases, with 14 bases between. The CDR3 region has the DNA TGTGCCAGCAGGCCCGGGCCCGGGGATGAAAAACTGTTTTTT. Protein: CASRPGPGDEKLFF.

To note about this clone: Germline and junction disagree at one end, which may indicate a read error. The CDR3 DNA follows: TGCGCCAGCAGCTATACAGGGTTGAATACTGAAGCTTTCTTT. Its translation: CASSYTGLNTEAFF. The rearrangement joins TRBV5-1 to TRBJ1-1; D is possibly TRBD1 (6 bases). The CDR3 contains 14 residues. Germline loops: CDR1 SGHRS, CDR2 YFSETQ.

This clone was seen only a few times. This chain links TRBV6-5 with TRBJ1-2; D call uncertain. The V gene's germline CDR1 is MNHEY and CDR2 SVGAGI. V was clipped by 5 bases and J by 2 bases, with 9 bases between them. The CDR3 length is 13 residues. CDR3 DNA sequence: TGTGCCAGCAGTGAAGCGGAGAACTATGGCTACACCTTC. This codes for CASSEAENYGYTF.

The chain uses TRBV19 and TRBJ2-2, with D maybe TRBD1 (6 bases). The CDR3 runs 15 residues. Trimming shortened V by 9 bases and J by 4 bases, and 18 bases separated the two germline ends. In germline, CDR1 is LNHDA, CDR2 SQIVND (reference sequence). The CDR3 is CASTRGRSSTGELFF. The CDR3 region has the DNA TGTGCCAGCACAAGGGGGAGATCCTCCACCGGGGAGCTGTTTTTT.

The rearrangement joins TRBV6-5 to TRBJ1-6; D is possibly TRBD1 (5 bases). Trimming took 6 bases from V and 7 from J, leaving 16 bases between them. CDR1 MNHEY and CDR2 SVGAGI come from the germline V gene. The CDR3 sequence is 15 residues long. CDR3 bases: TGTGCCAGCAGCCCTTCAGACAGATTAAATTCACCCCTCCACTTT. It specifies CASSPSDRLNSPLHF.

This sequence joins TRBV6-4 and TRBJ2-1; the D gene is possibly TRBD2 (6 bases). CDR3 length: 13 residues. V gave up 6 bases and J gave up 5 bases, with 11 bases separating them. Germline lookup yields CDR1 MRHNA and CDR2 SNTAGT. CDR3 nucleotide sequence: TGTGCCAGCAGCGAAGGGACTCACAATGAGCAGTTCTTC. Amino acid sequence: CASSEGTHNEQFF.

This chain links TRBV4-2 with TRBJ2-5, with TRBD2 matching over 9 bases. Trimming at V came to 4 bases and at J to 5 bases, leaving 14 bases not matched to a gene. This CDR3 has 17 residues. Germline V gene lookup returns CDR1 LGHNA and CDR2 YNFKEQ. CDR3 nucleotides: TGTGCCAGCAGCCCCGGATTCGATAGCGGGAGACCGGAGACCCAGTACTTC. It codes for CASSPGFDSGRPETQYF.

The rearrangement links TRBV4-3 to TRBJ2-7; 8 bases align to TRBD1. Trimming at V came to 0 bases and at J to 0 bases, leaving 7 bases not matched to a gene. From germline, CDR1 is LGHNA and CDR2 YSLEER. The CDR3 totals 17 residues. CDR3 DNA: TGCGCCAGCAGCCAAGATGCGGGACAGGCGAGCTCCTACGAGCAGTACTTC. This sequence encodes CASSQDAGQASSYEQYF.

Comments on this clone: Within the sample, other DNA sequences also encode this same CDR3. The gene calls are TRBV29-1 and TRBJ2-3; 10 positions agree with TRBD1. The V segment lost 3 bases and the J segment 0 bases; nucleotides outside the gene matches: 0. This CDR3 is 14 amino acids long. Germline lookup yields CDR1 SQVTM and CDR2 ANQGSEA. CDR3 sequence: CSVEGQGSTDTQYF. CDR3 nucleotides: TGCAGCGTTGAGGGACAGGGGAGCACAGATACGCAGTATTTT.

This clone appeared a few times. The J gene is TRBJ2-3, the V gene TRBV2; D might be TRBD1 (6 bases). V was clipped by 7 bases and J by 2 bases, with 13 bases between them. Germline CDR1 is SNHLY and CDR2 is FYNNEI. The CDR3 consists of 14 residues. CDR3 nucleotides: TGTGCCAGCATGTTACCGGGACACACAGATACGCAGTATTTT. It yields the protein CASMLPGHTDTQYF.

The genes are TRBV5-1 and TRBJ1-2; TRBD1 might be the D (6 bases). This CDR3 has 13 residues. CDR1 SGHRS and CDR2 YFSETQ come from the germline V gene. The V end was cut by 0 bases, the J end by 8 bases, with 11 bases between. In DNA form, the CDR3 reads TGCGCCAGCAGCTTGGGACAGGCTGGCGGCTACACCTTC. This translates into CASSLGQAGGYTF.

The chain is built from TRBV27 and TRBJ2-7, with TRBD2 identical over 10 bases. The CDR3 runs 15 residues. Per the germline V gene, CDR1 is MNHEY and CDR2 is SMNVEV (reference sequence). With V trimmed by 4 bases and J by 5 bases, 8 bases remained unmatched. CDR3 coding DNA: TGTGCCAGCAGTTCCCCCCGAGCGGGAGGGCACGAGCAGTACTTC. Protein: CASSSPRAGGHEQYF.

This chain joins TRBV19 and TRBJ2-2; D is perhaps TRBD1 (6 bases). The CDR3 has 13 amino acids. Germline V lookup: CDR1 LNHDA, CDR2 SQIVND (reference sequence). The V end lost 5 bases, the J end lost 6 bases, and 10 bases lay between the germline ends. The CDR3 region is CASSPRGSGELFF. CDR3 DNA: TGTGCCAGTAGTCCAAGGGGGTCCGGGGAGCTGTTTTTT.

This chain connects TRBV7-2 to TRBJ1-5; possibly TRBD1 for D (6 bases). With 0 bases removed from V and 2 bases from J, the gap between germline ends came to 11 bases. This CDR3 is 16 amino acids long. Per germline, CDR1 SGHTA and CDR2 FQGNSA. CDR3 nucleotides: TGTGCCAGCAGCTTAGCGTGGTCAGGGGGCAATCAGCCCCAGCATTTT. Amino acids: CASSLAWSGGNQPQHF.

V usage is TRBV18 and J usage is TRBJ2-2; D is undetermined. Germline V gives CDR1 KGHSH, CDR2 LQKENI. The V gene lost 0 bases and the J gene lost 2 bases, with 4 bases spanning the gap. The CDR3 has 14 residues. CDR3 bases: TGTGCCAGCTCACCACCGCGAAACACCGGGGAGCTGTTTTTT. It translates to CASSPPRNTGELFF.

The CDR3: CASSRVSGDNTGELFF. The DNA for the CDR3 is TGTGCCAGCAGCCGAGTTTCGGGAGATAACACCGGGGAGCTGTTTTTT. The chain has TRBV7-8 and TRBJ2-2; weak D call: TRBD2 (6 bases). The CDR3 is 16 residues long. V was cut by 5 bases and J by 2 bases, with 15 bases left in between. CDR1 and CDR2 from the germline V gene are SGHVS and FQNEAQ.